This TCR beta chain was retrieved from a study of blood T cell repertoires in COVID-19 (dated by TCRdb to about 2020). Background for the entire study: The collaborator samples originated in the United States, Italy and Spain and spanned the acute and convalescent phases of COVID-19. The prospective study material was composed of cDNA or gDNA derived from T cells, B-cell-depleted T cells, or PBMCs. The dataset comprised deeply sampled blood TCRbeta repertoires from subjects exposed to, actively infected with, or recovered from COVID-19. A freely available public database, intended as a resource for researchers studying the immune response to SARS-CoV-2, is where the repertoires were released. The samples were drawn from the first 160 participants of the ongoing ImmuneRACE study and from 1,200 or so subjects provided by 6 global collaborators. A de-identified subject ID, COVID-19 status, age in years and sex were almost always included in the sample metadata. Where HLA class I and class II types were available, the types were taken from metadata supplied by the sample provider, not from assay-based typing. The research as a whole found: The quantity of clinical and demographic metadata differed by source and by participant and was supplied without curation.

TCRbeta CDR3 regions were amplified from genomic DNA by means of the immunoSEQ Assay, a bias-controlled multiplex PCR. From the authors' description of their analysis: Nucleated cell counts per sample were estimated from amplification of reference gene primers within the assay. To quantify the absolute abundance of each unique TCRbeta CDR3 rearrangement, sequence reads were collapsed and filtered. For each sample, productive Simpson clonality was calculated by taking the square root of Simpson's diversity index across productive rearrangements. TCRdb's version of the immuneACCESS table is confined to in-frame rearrangements and falls short of the full clone set. An unresolved V gene accounts for under half of the shortfall where checked; the remainder is of unknown origin. The D gene and trimming were derived from the DNA, and the V and J assignments and clone size from that table. This sample gives 90,000 to 120,000 clones in total; approximately 85% of them show up just once. The ten largest make up 6.5% of the sample.

Collaborating institutions collected whole blood in K2EDTA tubes following their own protocols. Collaborator samples were shipped for TCRbeta analysis as frozen whole blood, isolated PBMCs, or DNA extracted from either sample type. CDR1 and CDR2, per the germline V gene, are SQVTM and ANQGSEA. The CDR3 holds 14 amino acids from the cysteine to the phenylalanine. Left in the record is the CDR3 DNA by itself, 42 bases read in frame from the first base. V is clipped by 6 bases and J by 1 base, and the sequence between their germline boundaries is 15 bases long. Comment on this clone: Its recognized antigen is unknown. Per-nucleotide qualities are absent, and no much larger clonotype sits a single base away.

The sequenced sample was peripheral blood. The sequence derives from an older woman with acute or convalescent COVID-19. The rearranged chain carries TRBV29-1 and TRBJ2-5; tentative D gene TRBD2, with 6 bases matching. The CDR3 protein: CSVRGSDPQETQYF. The DNA sequence is given as TGCAGCGTCCGGGGGTCGGATCCCCAAGAGACCCAGTACTTC.